Presented here are 13 T cell receptor beta chains from one specimen sequenced in a study of T cells in women clearing cervical HPV infection. Repertoires were generated with immunoSEQ multiplex PCR, while TCRdb's copy carries only in-frame clones and drops some. This sample's table reports tens of thousands of clones. Sequencing was performed on blood buffy coat. The receptor source for this set is a woman aged 18-70 years with a cervical HPV16 infection that either progressed to CIN3+ or cleared (not recorded which).

Of note for this clone: The read ends 3 residues shy of where the CDR3 ends; the end is completed using the germline J gene. V is TRBV19 and J is TRBJ2-3, with a possible D match to TRBD1 (6 bases). This CDR3 comprises 12 residues. CDR1 is LNHDA, CDR2 SQIVND, per germline (reference sequence). The CDR3 region is CATTQGNQPQYF. The CDR3 DNA, read in part, is TGTGCCACAACACAGGGTAATCAGCCG.

CDR3 DNA, as far as it was read: TGTGCCAGCAGTGAGGGTAGCGGTAGCACAGATACG. This codes for CASSEGSGSTDT. Given in full, the CDR3 is CASSEGSGSTDTQYF. The chain uses TRBV6-4 and TRBJ2-3, with D maybe TRBD2 (6 bases). The missing CDR3 end, 3 residues past where the read stops, is filled in from the germline J gene. The CDR3 loop spans 15 amino acids. The V end lost 3 bases, the J end lost 0 bases, and 10 bases lay between the germline ends. In germline, CDR1 is MRHNA, CDR2 SNTAGT.

In the case of this clone: The DNA ends 3 residues before the CDR3 does, and the rest of the CDR3 is filled in from the germline J gene. V is TRBV2 and J is TRBJ2-5; TRBD2 matches 8 bases. Germline V lookup: CDR1 SNHLY, CDR2 FYNNEI. The CDR3 totals 14 residues. The V and J ends lost 0 bases and 5 bases, in that order; junction bases with no gene match: 2. This chain's CDR3 is CASSEASSGETQYF. The sequenced part of the CDR3 DNA is TGTGCCAGCAGTGAAGCGTCTAGCGGGGAGACC.

The CDR3 here is CAWSRGGQPQHF. The sequenced CDR3 bases are TGTGCCTGGAGCAGGGGCGGTCAGCCC. This chain connects TRBV30 to TRBJ1-5; D is perhaps TRBD1 (6 bases). Read sequence stops 3 residues before the CDR3 end, and the germline J gene provides the missing end. The CDR3 covers 12 residues. CDR1 and CDR2 from the germline V gene are GTSNPN and SVGIG (reference sequence). V was clipped by 3 bases and J by 6 bases, with 9 bases between them.

On this clone itself: The read ends 3 residues early relative to the CDR3; the germline J gene fills the gap. This rearrangement joins TRBV19 to TRBJ1-2; no clear D gene. The V gene lost 6 bases and the J gene lost 6 bases, with 23 bases spanning the gap. The CDR3 consists of 16 residues. Germline-derived CDR1 and CDR2 are LNHDA and SQIVND (reference sequence). The CDR3 reads CASRAGSWTPAHGYTF. The sequenced part of the CDR3 DNA is TGTGCCAGTAGGGCGGGTTCTTGGACCCCAGCCCATGGC.

CDR3 region: CASNSLFREKGAFF. The sequenced part of the CDR3 DNA is TGTGCCAGCAATTCCTTATTCAGGGAAAAAGGA. The J gene is TRBJ1-1, the V gene TRBV11-3, with D perhaps matching TRBD1 (5 bases). The observed sequence ends 3 residues before the CDR3 terminus, with the missing tail filled in from the germline J gene. Per the germline V gene, CDR1 is SGHNT and CDR2 is YENEEA. This CDR3 is 14 amino acids long. The variable domain in full, with the rest retrieved from reference TRBV11-3 and TRBJ1-1, is EAGVVQSPRYKIIEKKQPVAFWCNPISGHNTLYWYLQNLGQGPELLIRYENEEAVDDSQLPKDRFSAERLKGVDSTLKIQPAELGDSAVYLCASNSLFREKGAFFGQGTRLTVV.

A note on this clone: The read is 3 residues too short to cover the CDR3 end, so that end is filled in from the germline J gene. The chain combines TRBV11-3 with TRBJ2-7; 8 positions agree with TRBD1. The germline V gene has CDR1 SGHNT and CDR2 YENEEA. Trimming cost V 5 bases and J 4 bases; bases outside gene matches: 7. The CDR3 is 14 residues long. The CDR3 protein is CASSAADRAYEQYF. CDR3 DNA, as far as it was read: TGTGCCAGCAGCGCGGCGGACAGGGCGTACGAG.

Remarks on this clone: Read data end 3 residues before the CDR3 end; the end is taken from the germline J gene. J is TRBJ2-5 and V is TRBV30, with 14 bases fitting TRBD2. In germline, CDR1 is GTSNPN, CDR2 SVGIG (reference sequence). V was clipped by 5 bases and J by 6 bases; unmatched bases: 11. This CDR3 is built from 16 residues. CDR3 loop: CAWGIGTSGSGKTQYF. Incomplete CDR3 DNA: TGTGCCTGGGGAATCGGGACTAGCGGGAGTGGTAAGACC.

Note on this clone: The sequenced fragment ends 3 residues before the CDR3 boundary, so the rest is inferred from the germline J gene. V is TRBV5-4 and J is TRBJ2-7, with 11 bases identical to TRBD2. Germline V gene data show CDR1 as SGHNT and CDR2 as YYREEE (reference sequence). The CDR3 runs to 13 residues. J gave up 6 bases and V 7 bases, and 6 bases lay outside the gene matches. The sequenced part of the CDR3 DNA is TGTGCCAGCGCAGTAGCGGGAGGGGGCGAG. This encodes CASAVAGGGE. The whole CDR3 is CASAVAGGGEQYF. The whole variable domain, remainder taken from reference TRBV5-4 and TRBJ2-7, is ETGVTQSPTHLIKTRGQQVTLRCSSQSGHNTVSWYQQALGQGPQFIFQYYREEENGRGNFPPRFSGLQFPNYSSELNVNALELDDSALYLCASAVAGGGEQYFGPGTRLTVT.

In regard to this clone: The sequence runs out 3 residues before the end of the CDR3; the remainder is reconstructed from the germline J gene. The chain is built from TRBV5-3 and TRBJ2-1; D is possibly TRBD2 (6 bases). TRBV5-3 is an open reading frame whose function is uncertain. CDR3 size: 19 residues. Trimming stripped 4 bases from V and 3 bases from J, with 26 bases between. The DNA read from the CDR3 is TGTGCCAGAAGCCCCGCCGGACTAATTGAATCCTCGTACTACAATGAG. It is translated as CARSPAGLIESSYYNE. The CDR3 as a whole reads CARSPAGLIESSYYNEQFF.

As regards this clone: The observed sequence ends 3 residues before the CDR3 terminus, with the missing tail filled in from the germline J gene. This sequence joins TRBV13 and TRBJ1-2, with D hard to call. CDR1 PRHDT and CDR2 FYEKMQ come from the germline V gene (reference sequence). Between the trimmed V and J ends, which lost 2 bases and 3 bases, there was a span of 13 bases. The CDR3 is made up of 15 amino acids. The CDR3 region is CASSLLKRIHYGYTF. The DNA read from the CDR3 is TGTGCCAGCAGCTTATTGAAGCGGATACACTATGGC.

On this clone itself: The CDR3 end falls 3 residues outside the read, so it is completed with the germline J gene. J is TRBJ2-6 and V is TRBV5-5; D gene unclear. V was pared by 4 bases and J by 2 bases, with 10 bases between. Germline lookup yields CDR1 SGHKS and CDR2 YYEKEE (reference sequence). This CDR3 is 15 amino acids long. The CDR3 DNA, read in part, is TGTGCCAGCAGCCCGACCCAGGCTGGGGCCAACGTC. Amino acid sequence: CASSPTQAGANV. The whole CDR3 protein reads CASSPTQAGANVLTF.

Remarks on this clone: The read ends 3 residues before the CDR3 terminus; that terminus is restored from the germline J gene. The rearrangement links TRBV18 to TRBJ2-2; D is perhaps TRBD1 (5 bases). This CDR3 is built from 13 residues. Trimming took off 2 bases at V and 5 bases at J, with 6 bases between the two ends. Germline values: CDR1 KGHSH, CDR2 LQKENI. The DNA read from the CDR3 is TGTGCCAGCTCACCATCAGGGACCGGGGAG. Protein: CASSPSGTGE. In full, the CDR3 is CASSPSGTGELFF. Combining the CDR3 with reference TRBV18 and TRBJ2-2 gives the whole variable domain NAGVMQNPRHLVRRRGQEARLRCSPMKGHSHVYWYRQLPEEGLKFMVYLQKENIIDESGMPKERFSAEFPKEGPSILRIQQVVRGDSAAYFCASSPSGTGELFFGEGSRLTVL.